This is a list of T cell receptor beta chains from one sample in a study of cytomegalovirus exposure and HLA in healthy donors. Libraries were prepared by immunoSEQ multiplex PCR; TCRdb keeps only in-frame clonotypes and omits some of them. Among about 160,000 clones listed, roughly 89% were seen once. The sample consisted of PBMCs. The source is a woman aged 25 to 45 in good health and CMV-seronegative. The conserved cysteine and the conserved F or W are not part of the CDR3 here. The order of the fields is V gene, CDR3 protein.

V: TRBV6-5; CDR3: ASSPVQGAGYT
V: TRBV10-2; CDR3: ASSEGGQDGYT
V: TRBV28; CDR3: ASSLRGQGHYGYT
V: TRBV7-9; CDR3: ASSFGSTDYEQY
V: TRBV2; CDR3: ASTRLQGLGNEQF
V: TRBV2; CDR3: ARNRARRTEAF
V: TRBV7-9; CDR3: ASSSEHIGSPLH
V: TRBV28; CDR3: ATLEGTYNSPLH
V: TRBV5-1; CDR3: ASSMVREPPPGYT
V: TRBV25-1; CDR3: ASSDRVFYNEQF
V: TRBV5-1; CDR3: ASSWGGFNQPQH
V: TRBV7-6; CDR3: ASSPSPQGAGNTIY
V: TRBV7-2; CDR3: ASSFSGQAGQPQH
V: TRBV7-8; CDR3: ASSFLGQASGEQY